Listed below are T cell receptor beta chains from one sample, sequenced in a study of blood T cell repertoires in COVID-19. Sequencing was performed with immunoSEQ multiplex PCR; in TCRdb, only in-frame clones are kept and a portion is missing. Counted here are nearly 200,000 clones, around 80% occurring once; the ten biggest clones make up about a fifth. Sequenced: peripheral blood. These receptors were collected from a human donor in a cohort sampled during active COVID-19. Both conserved end residues are part of each CDR3. Each record gives: V gene, J gene, clone size, D gene, CDR3 DNA, CDR3 protein. A D gene is named only where the DNA matches it firmly. The size of a clone is reported for some rows only, either as once, few or many, or as a class for expanded clones.

TRBV6-5	TRBJ2-3	many	NA	TGTGCCAGCAATCGCGGGACTCATTATGATACGCAGTATTTT	CASNRGTHYDTQYF
TRBV24-1	TRBJ2-1	NA	NA	TGTGCCACCACCCCCCGGACACCGATCTACAATGAGCAGTTCTTC	CATTPRTPIYNEQFF
TRBV11-2	TRBJ2-5	NA	TRBD2	TGTGCCAGCAGCTTAGATACCCTGAGACTAGCGGGAGTCAGCGGGACCCAGTACTTC	CASSLDTLRLAGVSGTQYF
TRBV4-1	TRBJ2-5	NA	NA	TGCGCCAGCAGCCAAGCGGGGCAGGGGGGACAAGAGACCCAGTACTTC	CASSQAGQGGQETQYF
TRBV2	TRBJ2-7	NA	TRBD2	TGTGCCAGCAGGGGACTAGTCTTGGGTGAGCAGTACTTC	CASRGLVLGEQYF
TRBV7-6	TRBJ2-3	NA	NA	TGTGCCAGCAGCTTAGCCGGGACAACCACATCAGATACGCAGTATTTT	CASSLAGTTTSDTQYF
TRBV19	TRBJ2-3	NA	NA	TGTGCCAGTAGTATCGGGGGAGTGGATACGCAGTATTTT	CASSIGGVDTQYF
TRBV3-1/TRBV3-2	TRBJ2-3	NA	NA	TGTGCCAGCAGCCAAGAAACAGGTATCTCTAGCACAGATACGCAGTATTTT	CASSQETGISSTDTQYF
TRBV4-1	TRBJ1-6	NA	NA	TGCGCCAGCAGCCAAACTACCGGGAACAGTAATAATTCACCCCTCCACTTT	CASSQTTGNSNNSPLHF
TRBV19	TRBJ2-2	NA	NA	TGTGCCAGTAGTCCCAGACTGTACACCGGGGAGCTGTTTTTT	CASSPRLYTGELFF
TRBV29-1	TRBJ1-1	NA	TRBD1	TGCAGCGCTCGGACAGGGGGCGCGGGATCCGAAGCTTTCTTT	CSARTGGAGSEAFF
TRBV19	TRBJ1-2	once	NA	TGTGCCAGTAGTAGAAGGACAGACTCCTATGGCTACACCTTC	CASSRRTDSYGYTF
TRBV5-1	TRBJ2-3	NA	NA	TGCGCCAGCAGCTTCCCAAGCACAGATACGCAGTATTTT	CASSFPSTDTQYF
TRBV18	TRBJ2-1	NA	NA	TGTGCCAGCTCGGGACTTGGGAATGAGCAGTTCTTC	CASSGLGNEQFF
TRBV5-8	TRBJ1-1	NA	NA	TGTGCCAGCAGCTTGGCTCGCCGGTTTGAAGCTTTCTTT	CASSLARRFEAFF
TRBV19	TRBJ2-2	NA	NA	TGTGCCAGTAGTACTCAGTCAGGGATCGGGGAGCTGTTTTTT	CASSTQSGIGELFF
TRBV6-5	TRBJ1-1	few	NA	TGTGCCAGCAGTTATAGGGGAATAAACACTGAAGCTTTCTTT	CASSYRGINTEAFF
TRBV29-1	TRBJ1-2	once	TRBD1	TGCAGCGTTTTAGGACAGGGGAACTATGGCTACACCTTC	CSVLGQGNYGYTF
TRBV6-5	TRBJ1-1	NA	NA	TGTGCCAGCAGTACGAGGGCCGGCGCTTCTGAAGCTTTCTTT	CASSTRAGASEAFF
TRBV3-1/TRBV3-2	TRBJ1-3	NA	NA	TGTGCCAGCACCCGGGATTATAGCTCTGGAAACACCATATATTTT	CASTRDYSSGNTIYF
TRBV5-1	TRBJ2-5	NA	TRBD2	TGCGCCAGCGGCACTAGCGGGAGGGCCGAGACCCAGTACTTC	CASGTSGRAETQYF
TRBV19	TRBJ1-2	NA	NA	TGTGCCAGTAGTATCGGGGAAGGCTACACCTTC	CASSIGEGYTF
TRBV9	TRBJ2-7	NA	NA	TGTGCCAGCAGCGTCTACGCAGGGGGGAGCTCCTACGAGCAGTACTTC	CASSVYAGGSSYEQYF
TRBV6-1	TRBJ2-6	NA	NA	TGTGCCAGCAGTGGCCTCAGGGCCCTCTCTGGGGCCAACGTCCTGACTTTC	CASSGLRALSGANVLTF
TRBV7-2	TRBJ1-5	few	NA	TGTGCCTCAGGAAGCTCCAATCAGCCCCAGCATTTT	CASGSSNQPQHF
TRBV7-8	TRBJ2-1	NA	TRBD2	TGTGCCAGCAGCTTAGATAGCATCGGGACTAGCAGTTATGAGCAGTTCTTC	CASSLDSIGTSSYEQFF
TRBV9	TRBJ2-3	NA	TRBD2	TGTGCCAGCAGCGTACAGGCAGCGGGAATGCCAGATACGCAGTATTTT	CASSVQAAGMPDTQYF
TRBV10-3	TRBJ1-1	NA	NA	TGTGCCATCAAGGACAGCTACACTGAAGCTTTCTTT	CAIKDSYTEAFF
TRBV3-1/TRBV3-2	TRBJ2-2	few	NA	TGTGCCAGCAGCCGCAGAAGTCCCGGGGAGCTGTTTTTT	CASSRRSPGELFF
TRBV3-1/TRBV3-2	TRBJ2-7	NA	TRBD1	TGTGCCAGCAGCCGCCGGGACAGTTCCTACGAGCAGTACTTC	CASSRRDSSYEQYF
TRBV12-3/TRBV12-4	TRBJ1-2	NA	NA	TGTGCCAGCACCTACGGGGGGACTGGCTACACCTTC	CASTYGGTGYTF
TRBV11-2	TRBJ1-1	NA	NA	TGTGCCAGCAGCTTAGGGGGGGGCATGAACACTGAAGCTTTCTTT	CASSLGGGMNTEAFF
TRBV4-2	TRBJ2-5	NA	NA	TGTGCCAGCAGCCTCAACAGCATCCCGGCTAGCAAGGAGACCCAGTACTTC	CASSLNSIPASKETQYF
TRBV6-2/TRBV6-3	TRBJ2-7	few	TRBD2	TGTGCCAGCAGTTACGAGGGACTAACTGTCGTAACCCATTACGAGCAGTACTTC	CASSYEGLTVVTHYEQYF
TRBV7-8	TRBJ2-3	NA	NA	TGTGCCAGCAGCTTACGCAGGGATACGCAGTATTTT	CASSLRRDTQYF
TRBV5-5	TRBJ1-1	few	NA	TGTGCCAGCAGCGTTGAGCCGAACACTGAAGCTTTCTTT	CASSVEPNTEAFF
TRBV18	TRBJ2-1	NA	NA	TGTGCCAGCTCACCTAGAAAGTACAATGAGCAGTTCTTC	CASSPRKYNEQFF
TRBV9	TRBJ1-2	NA	NA	TGTGCCAGCAGCGTAGAGGGTTTGGGGGCGAACTATGGCTACACCTTC	CASSVEGLGANYGYTF
TRBV3-1/TRBV3-2	TRBJ1-1	NA	NA	TGTGCCAGCAGCCAAGACGGGATCTCTGAAGCTTTCTTT	CASSQDGISEAFF
TRBV11-2	TRBJ2-4	once	NA	TGTGCCAGCAGCCCCTTAGCCAAAAACATTCAGTACTTC	CASSPLAKNIQYF
TRBV19	TRBJ2-3	NA	NA	TGTGCCAGTAGTCGGACAGCAAAACGGGGAGATACGCAGTATTTT	CASSRTAKRGDTQYF
TRBV7-2	TRBJ1-2	NA	NA	TGTGCCAGCAGCTTCAGTGCCCTCTATGGCTACACCTTC	CASSFSALYGYTF
TRBV10-1	TRBJ2-5	NA	TRBD1	TGCGCCAGCAGTGAGTCGACAGGGGGCACGGAGACCCAGTACTTC	CASSESTGGTETQYF
TRBV7-9	TRBJ1-1	few	NA	TGTGCCAGCAGCTTAGGGCGGATGAACACTGAAGCTTTCTTT	CASSLGRMNTEAFF
TRBV11-3	TRBJ2-1	NA	TRBD1	TGTGCCAGCAGCTTAGGTTTTAGGGGGCGCGATGAGCAGTTCTTC	CASSLGFRGRDEQFF
TRBV11-3	TRBJ2-2	NA	TRBD2	TGTGCCAGCAGCTTAGTCCGGGGGGGCCGGAACACCGGGGAGCTGTTTTTT	CASSLVRGGRNTGELFF
TRBV11-2	TRBJ1-5	NA	NA	TGTGCCAGCAGCTTATCACGGAATCAGCCCCAGCATTTT	CASSLSRNQPQHF
TRBV28	TRBJ2-7	NA	NA	TGTGCCAGCAGTCGACAGCTTTACGAGCAGTACTTC	CASSRQLYEQYF
TRBV18	TRBJ2-3	NA	TRBD2	TGTGCCAGCTCTCTAACGGGGCGGGGGAGCACAGATACGCAGTATTTT	CASSLTGRGSTDTQYF
TRBV14	TRBJ2-2	NA	NA	TGTGCCAGCAGCCAAAACCGCGGAAAACAACTTACCGGGGAGCTGTTTTTT	CASSQNRGKQLTGELFF
TRBV6-5	TRBJ2-5	NA	TRBD1	TGTGCCAGTTTCTGGGGACAGGGAGGTGGAGAGACCCAGTACTTC	CASFWGQGGGETQYF
TRBV15	TRBJ2-1	few	NA	TGTGCCACCAGCATGAATAGCGGTTCCTACAATGAGCAGTTCTTC	CATSMNSGSYNEQFF
TRBV10-2	TRBJ2-1	NA	TRBD2	TGCGCCAGCACTCTAGCGGGGGAGAACAATGAGCAGTTCTTC	CASTLAGENNEQFF
TRBV6-5	TRBJ2-3	NA	TRBD2	TGTGCCAGCAGGACTAGCGGGGCGCCCACAGATACGCAGTATTTT	CASRTSGAPTDTQYF
TRBV11-3	TRBJ2-2	once	NA	TGTGCCAGCAGCCTCCGGGGAGCGGACACCGGGGAGCTGTTTTTT	CASSLRGADTGELFF
TRBV9	TRBJ2-3	NA	NA	TGTGCCAGCAGCCCCCCCGGGTTGAGCACAGATACGCAGTATTTT	CASSPPGLSTDTQYF
TRBV28	TRBJ1-4	NA	NA	TGTGCCAGCAGTTTAACAGGTTTCCAAGCCGCAACTAATGAAAAACTGTTTTTT	CASSLTGFQAATNEKLFF
TRBV4-1	TRBJ1-2	NA	TRBD1	TGCGCCAGCAGCCAGGCAGGGGGCTCCTATGGCTACACCTTC	CASSQAGGSYGYTF
TRBV7-3	TRBJ1-6	NA	NA	TGTGCCAGCAGCTTATTGGAGAATTCACCCCTCCACTTT	CASSLLENSPLHF
TRBV10-3	TRBJ2-6	NA	TRBD1	TGTGCCATCAGCAAGCAGAGCGGGACAGGGCTAAGTAACCTGGCCAACGTCCTGACTTTC	CAISKQSGTGLSNLANVLTF